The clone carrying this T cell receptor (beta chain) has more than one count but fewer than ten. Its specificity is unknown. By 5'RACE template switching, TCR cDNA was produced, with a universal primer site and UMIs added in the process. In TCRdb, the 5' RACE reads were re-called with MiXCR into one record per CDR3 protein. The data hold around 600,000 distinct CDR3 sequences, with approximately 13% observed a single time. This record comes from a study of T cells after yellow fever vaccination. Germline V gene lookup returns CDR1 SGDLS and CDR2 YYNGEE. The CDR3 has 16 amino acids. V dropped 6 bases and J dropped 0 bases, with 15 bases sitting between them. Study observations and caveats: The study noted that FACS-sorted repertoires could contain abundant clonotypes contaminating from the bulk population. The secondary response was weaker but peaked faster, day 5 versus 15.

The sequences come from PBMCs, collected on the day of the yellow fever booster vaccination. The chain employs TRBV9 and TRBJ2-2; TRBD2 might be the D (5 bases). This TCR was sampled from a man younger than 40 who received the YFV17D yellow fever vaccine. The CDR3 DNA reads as TGTGCCAGCAATCCTTCAGCGGTCTCGAACACCGGGGAGCTGTTTTTT. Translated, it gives CASNPSAVSNTGELFF.